These T cell receptor beta chains were read from a single sample in a study of blood T cells in healthy people across ages. TCRdb passed the 5' RACE reads through MiXCR, listing each CDR3 protein once. The top ten clones hold about 21% of a sample with about a million distinct CDR3 sequences, roughly half of them seen once. Sequencing used blood. The receptors were gathered from a woman aged 55-75 years in good health. Both conserved end residues are trimmed from each CDR3. Fields, in order: V gene, J gene, CDR3 protein.

TRBV5-1	TRBJ2-5	ASQGWETQY
TRBV3-1	TRBJ2-3	ASSQAGLVGTDTQY
TRBV3-1	TRBJ2-7	ASSRFGGAYEQY
TRBV10-3	NA	AIGRQGALAGGPYEQY
TRBV4-1	TRBJ2-1	ASSPLGRGQF
TRBV4-2	TRBJ1-2	ASSQGVERYGYT
TRBV3-1	TRBJ2-3	ASSHRLVVADTQY
TRBV5-1	TRBJ2-5	ASSPPGKGETQY
TRBV7-9	TRBJ2-1	ASSLAPGLAGIADYNEQF
TRBV5-1	TRBJ2-3	ASSSRTDSTDTQY
TRBV18	TRBJ1-2	ASSPSAASEYGYT
TRBV9	TRBJ1-6	ASSVAVDSPLH
TRBV20-1	TRBJ2-1	SASPIPTYNEQF
TRBV5-5	TRBJ2-1	ASSKNSGSYNEQF
TRBV2	TRBJ2-3	ASSGKDTQY
TRBV11-2	TRBJ2-3	ASGELSDAQY
TRBV4-2	TRBJ2-3	ASSPSLRGITDTQY
TRBV5-1	TRBJ2-3	ASSLEGTGHVWY
TRBV4-1	TRBJ2-7	ASSQDRSENYEQY
TRBV5-1	TRBJ2-4	ASSLGRMLGEVAKNIQY
TRBV20-1	TRBJ1-1	SAKFRQGYVEAF
TRBV6-5	TRBJ2-7	ASRRDLAYEQY
TRBV20-1	TRBJ2-7	SARRIPSEEQY
TRBV7-9	TRBJ2-7	ASSPLAGAHEQY
TRBV28	TRBJ1-4	ASSGPPLNEKLF
TRBV24-1	TRBJ2-3	ATSDPHGTGPDTQY